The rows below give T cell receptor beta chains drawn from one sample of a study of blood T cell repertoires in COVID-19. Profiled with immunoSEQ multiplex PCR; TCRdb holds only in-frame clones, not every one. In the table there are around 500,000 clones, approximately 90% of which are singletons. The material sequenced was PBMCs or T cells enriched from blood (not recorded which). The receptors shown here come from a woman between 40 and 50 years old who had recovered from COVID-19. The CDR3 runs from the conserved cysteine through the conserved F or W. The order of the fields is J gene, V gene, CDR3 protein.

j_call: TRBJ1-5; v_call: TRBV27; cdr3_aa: CASSFRGSNQPQHF
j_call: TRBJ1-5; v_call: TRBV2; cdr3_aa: CASSAQGVGNQPQHF
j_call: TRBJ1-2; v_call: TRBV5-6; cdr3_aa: CASSLQGGYTF
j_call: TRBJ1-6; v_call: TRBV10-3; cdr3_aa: CAISEGDRANSPLHF
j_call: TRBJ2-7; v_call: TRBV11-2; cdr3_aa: CASTQRGATYEQYF
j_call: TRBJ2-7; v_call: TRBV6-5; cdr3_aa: CASSYSPGNSYEQYF
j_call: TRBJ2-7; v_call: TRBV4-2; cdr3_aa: CASSPPGQGSTYEQYF
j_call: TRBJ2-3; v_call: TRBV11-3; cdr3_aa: CASSPSQWLAGTEEDTQYF
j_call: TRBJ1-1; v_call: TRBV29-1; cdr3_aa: CSVEVQGASTEAFF
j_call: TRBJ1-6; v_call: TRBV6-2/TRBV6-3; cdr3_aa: CASSDPSGTDNSPLHF
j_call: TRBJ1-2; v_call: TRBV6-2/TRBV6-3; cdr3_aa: CASSYNDRIYGYTF
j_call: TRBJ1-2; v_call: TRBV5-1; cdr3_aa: CASSLMPQDSNYGYTF
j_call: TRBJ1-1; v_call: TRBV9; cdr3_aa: CASSVRGNTEAFF
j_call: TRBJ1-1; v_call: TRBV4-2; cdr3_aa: CASSQDRQGRAFF
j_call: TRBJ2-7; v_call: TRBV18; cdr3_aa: CASSPSRTGYHEQYF
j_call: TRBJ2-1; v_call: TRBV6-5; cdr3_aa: CASSYRDRGVNEQFF
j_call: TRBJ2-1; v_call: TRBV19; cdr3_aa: CASSTAQDRASYNEQFF